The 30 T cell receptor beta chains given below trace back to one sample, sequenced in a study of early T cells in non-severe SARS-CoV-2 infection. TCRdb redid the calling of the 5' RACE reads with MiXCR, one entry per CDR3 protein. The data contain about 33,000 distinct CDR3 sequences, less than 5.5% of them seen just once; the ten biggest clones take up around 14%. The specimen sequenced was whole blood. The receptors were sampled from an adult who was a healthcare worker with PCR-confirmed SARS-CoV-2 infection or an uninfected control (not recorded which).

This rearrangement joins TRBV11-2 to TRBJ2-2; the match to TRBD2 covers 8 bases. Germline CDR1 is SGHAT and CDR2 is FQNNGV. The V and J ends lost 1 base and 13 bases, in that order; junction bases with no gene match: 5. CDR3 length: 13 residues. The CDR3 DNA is TGTGCCAGCAGCTTAGGCGGGCTAGCGGGGCTGTTTTTT. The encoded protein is CASSLGGLAGLFF.

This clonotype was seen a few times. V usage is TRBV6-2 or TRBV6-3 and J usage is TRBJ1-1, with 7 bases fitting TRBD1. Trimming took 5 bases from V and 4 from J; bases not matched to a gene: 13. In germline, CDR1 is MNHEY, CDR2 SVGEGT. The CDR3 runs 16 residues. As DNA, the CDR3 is TGTGCCAGCAGTAAAAACAGGGGCCGAGGGAGCACTGAAGCTTTCTTT. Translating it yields CASSKNRGRGSTEAFF.

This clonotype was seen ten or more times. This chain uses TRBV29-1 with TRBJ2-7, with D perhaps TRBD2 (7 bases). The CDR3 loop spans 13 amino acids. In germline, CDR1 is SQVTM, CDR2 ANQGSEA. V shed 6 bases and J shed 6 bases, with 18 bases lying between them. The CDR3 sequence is CSVHNNREGEQYF. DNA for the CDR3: TGCAGCGTCCACAACAACAGGGAGGGCGAGCAGTACTTC.

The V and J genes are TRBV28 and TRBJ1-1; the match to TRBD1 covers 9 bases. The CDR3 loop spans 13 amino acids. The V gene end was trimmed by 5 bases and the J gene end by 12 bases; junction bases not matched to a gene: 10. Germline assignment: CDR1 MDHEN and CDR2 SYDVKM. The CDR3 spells CASSISDRGSPFF. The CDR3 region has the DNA TGTGCCAGCAGTATATCGGACAGGGGCTCGCCTTTCTTT.

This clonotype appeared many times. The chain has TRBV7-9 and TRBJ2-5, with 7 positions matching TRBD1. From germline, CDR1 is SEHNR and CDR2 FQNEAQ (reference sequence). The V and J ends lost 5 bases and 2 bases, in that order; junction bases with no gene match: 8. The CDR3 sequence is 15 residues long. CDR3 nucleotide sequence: TGTGCCAGCAGCCCGGACAGGACCCGGCAAGAGACCCAGTACTTC. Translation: CASSPDRTRQETQYF.

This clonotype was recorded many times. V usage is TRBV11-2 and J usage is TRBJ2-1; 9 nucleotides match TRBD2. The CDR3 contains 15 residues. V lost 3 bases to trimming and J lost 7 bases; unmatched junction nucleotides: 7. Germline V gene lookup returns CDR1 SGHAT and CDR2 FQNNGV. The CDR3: CASSFSGGPYNEQFF. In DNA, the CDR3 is TGTGCCAGCAGCTTCAGCGGGGGGCCGTATAATGAGCAGTTCTTC.

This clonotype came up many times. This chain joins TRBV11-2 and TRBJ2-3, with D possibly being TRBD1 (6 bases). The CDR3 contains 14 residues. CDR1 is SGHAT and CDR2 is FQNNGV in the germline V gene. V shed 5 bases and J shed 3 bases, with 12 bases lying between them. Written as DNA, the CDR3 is TGTGCCAGCAGCCAATGGACAGAAACAGATACGCAGTATTTT. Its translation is CASSQWTETDTQYF.

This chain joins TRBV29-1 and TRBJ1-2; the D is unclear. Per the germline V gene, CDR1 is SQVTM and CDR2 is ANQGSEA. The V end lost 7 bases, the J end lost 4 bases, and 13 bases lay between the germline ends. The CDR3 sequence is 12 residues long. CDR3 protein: CSAAFGAYGYTF. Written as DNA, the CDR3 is TGCAGCGCCGCCTTCGGCGCCTATGGCTACACCTTC. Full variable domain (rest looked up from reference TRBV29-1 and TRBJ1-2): SAVISQKPSRDICQRGTSLTIQCQVDSQVTMMFWYRQQPGQSLTLIATANQGSEATYESGFVIDKFPISRPNLTFSTLTVSNMSPEDSSIYLCSAAFGAYGYTFGSGTRLTVV.

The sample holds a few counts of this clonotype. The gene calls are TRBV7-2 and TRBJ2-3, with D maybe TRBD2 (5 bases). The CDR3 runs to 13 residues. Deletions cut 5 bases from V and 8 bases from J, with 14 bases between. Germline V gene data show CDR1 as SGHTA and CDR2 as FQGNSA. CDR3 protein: CASSPPDYGTQYF. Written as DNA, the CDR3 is TGTGCCAGCAGCCCACCCGACTACGGTACGCAGTATTTT.

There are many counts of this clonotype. CDR3 bases: TGTGCCAGCAGCCCCGGAGATACGGGGTGGGAGACCCAGTACTTC. Residues: CASSPGDTGWETQYF. The chain has TRBV11-2 and TRBJ2-5, with D maybe TRBD2 (5 bases). Germline CDR1 SGHAT, CDR2 FQNNGV. CDR3 length: 15 amino acids. Trimming took 5 bases from V and 5 from J, leaving 18 bases between them.

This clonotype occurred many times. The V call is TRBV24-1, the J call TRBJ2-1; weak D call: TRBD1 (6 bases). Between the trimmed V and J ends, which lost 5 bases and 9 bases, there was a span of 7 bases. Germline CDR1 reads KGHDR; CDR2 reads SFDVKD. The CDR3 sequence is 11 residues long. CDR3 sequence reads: CATSGGGEQFF. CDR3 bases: TGTGCCACCAGTGGAGGGGGTGAGCAGTTCTTC.

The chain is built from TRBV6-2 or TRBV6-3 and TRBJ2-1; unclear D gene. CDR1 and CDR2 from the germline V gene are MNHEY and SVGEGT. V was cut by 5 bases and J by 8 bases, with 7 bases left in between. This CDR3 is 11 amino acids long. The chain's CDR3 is CASSPLHEQFF. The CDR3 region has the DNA TGTGCCAGCAGTCCCTTACATGAGCAGTTCTTC.

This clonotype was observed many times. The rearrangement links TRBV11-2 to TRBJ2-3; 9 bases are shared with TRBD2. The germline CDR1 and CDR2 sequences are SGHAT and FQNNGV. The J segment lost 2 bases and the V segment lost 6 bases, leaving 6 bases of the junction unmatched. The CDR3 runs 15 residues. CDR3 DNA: TGTGCCAGCAGGGCCGGGACTAGCTTCACAGATACGCAGTATTTT. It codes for CASRAGTSFTDTQYF.

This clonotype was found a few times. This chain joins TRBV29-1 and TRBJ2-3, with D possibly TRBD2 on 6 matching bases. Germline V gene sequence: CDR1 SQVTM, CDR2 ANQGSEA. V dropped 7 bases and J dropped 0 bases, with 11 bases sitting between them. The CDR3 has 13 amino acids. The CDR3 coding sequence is TGCAGCGCCGGGGGAGTTAGCACAGATACGCAGTATTTT. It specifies CSAGGVSTDTQYF.

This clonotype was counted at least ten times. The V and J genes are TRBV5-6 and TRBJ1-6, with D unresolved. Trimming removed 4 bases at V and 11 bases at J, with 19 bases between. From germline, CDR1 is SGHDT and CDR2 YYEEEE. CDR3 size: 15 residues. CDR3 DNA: TGTGCCAGCAGCCCGGCGGGTTTTGGGAGCCCACCCCTCCACTTT. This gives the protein CASSPAGFGSPPLHF.

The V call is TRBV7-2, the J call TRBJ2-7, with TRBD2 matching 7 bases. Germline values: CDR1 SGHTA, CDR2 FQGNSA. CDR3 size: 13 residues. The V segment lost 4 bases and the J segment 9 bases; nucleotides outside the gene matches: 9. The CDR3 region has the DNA TGTGCCAGCAGCTCCGACGGCCCGGGGGGGCAGTACTTC. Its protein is CASSSDGPGGQYF.

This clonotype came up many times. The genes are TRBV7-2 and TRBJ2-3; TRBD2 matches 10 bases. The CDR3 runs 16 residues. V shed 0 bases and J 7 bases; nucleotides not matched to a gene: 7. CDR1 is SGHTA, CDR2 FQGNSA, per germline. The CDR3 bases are TGTGCCAGCAGCTTAGCGCATCTAGCGGGGGTAAATACGCAGTATTTT. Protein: CASSLAHLAGVNTQYF.

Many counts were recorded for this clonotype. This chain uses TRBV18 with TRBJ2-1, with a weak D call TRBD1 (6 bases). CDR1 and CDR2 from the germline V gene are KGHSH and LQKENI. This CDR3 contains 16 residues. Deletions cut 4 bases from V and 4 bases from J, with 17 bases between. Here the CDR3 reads CASSLTTGEGYNEQFF. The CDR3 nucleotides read TGTGCCAGCTCACTTACGACAGGAGAGGGTTACAATGAGCAGTTCTTC.

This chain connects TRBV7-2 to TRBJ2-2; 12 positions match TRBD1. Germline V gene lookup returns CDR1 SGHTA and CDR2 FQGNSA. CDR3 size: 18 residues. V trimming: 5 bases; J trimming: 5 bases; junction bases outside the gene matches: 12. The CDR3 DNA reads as TGTGCCAGCAGCCCCTATGGGACAGGGGGCATTTGGACCGGGGAGCTGTTTTTT. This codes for CASSPYGTGGIWTGELFF.

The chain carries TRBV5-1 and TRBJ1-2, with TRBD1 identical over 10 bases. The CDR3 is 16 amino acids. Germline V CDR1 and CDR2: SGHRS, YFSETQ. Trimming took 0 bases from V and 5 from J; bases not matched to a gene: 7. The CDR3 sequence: CASSLVPRDRGYGYTF. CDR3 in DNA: TGCGCCAGCAGCTTGGTACCACGGGACAGGGGTTATGGCTACACCTTC.

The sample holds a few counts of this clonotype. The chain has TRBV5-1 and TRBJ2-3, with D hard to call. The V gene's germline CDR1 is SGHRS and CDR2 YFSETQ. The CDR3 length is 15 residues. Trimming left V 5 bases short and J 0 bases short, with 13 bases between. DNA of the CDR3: TGCGCCAGCAGAAAACACACAACTAGCACAGATACGCAGTATTTT. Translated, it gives CASRKHTTSTDTQYF.

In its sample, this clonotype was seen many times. The CDR3 region has the DNA TGTGCCAGCAGCTTAAAAAGGCTTCAAGCGGGTTCTGGGGCCAACGTCCTGACTTTC. Encoded protein: CASSLKRLQAGSGANVLTF. The chain uses TRBV7-3 and TRBJ2-6; D might be TRBD2 (6 bases). The germline V gene has CDR1 SGHTA and CDR2 FQGTGA. CDR3 length: 19 amino acids. The V end lost 1 base, the J end lost 1 base, and 17 bases lay between the germline ends.

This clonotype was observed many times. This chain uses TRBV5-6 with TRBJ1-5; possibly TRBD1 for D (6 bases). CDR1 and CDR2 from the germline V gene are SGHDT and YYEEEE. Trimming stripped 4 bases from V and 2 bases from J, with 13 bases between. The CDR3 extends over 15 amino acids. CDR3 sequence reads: CASSRDRTGNQPQHF. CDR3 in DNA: TGTGCCAGCAGCCGAGACCGGACAGGCAATCAGCCCCAGCATTTT. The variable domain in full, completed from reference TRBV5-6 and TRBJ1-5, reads DAGVTQSPTHLIKTRGQQVTLRCSPKSGHDTVSWYQQALGQGPQFIFQYYEEEERQRGNFPDRFSGHQFPNYSSELNVNALLLGDSALYLCASSRDRTGNQPQHFGDGTRLSIL.

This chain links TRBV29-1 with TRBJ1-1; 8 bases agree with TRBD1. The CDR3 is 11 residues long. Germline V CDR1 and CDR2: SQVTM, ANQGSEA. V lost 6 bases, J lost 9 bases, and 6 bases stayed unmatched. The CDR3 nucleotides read TGCAGCGTCAGACAGGGGCCCAAAGCTTTCTTT. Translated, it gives CSVRQGPKAFF. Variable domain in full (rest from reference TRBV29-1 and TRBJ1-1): SAVISQKPSRDICQRGTSLTIQCQVDSQVTMMFWYRQQPGQSLTLIATANQGSEATYESGFVIDKFPISRPNLTFSTLTVSNMSPEDSSIYLCSVRQGPKAFFGQGTRLTVV.

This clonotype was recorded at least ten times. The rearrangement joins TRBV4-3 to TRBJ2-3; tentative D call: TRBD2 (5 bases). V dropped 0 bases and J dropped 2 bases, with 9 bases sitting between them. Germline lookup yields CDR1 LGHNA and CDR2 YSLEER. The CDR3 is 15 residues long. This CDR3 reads CASSQDNGLTDTQYF. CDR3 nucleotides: TGCGCCAGCAGCCAAGATAACGGACTCACAGATACGCAGTATTTT.

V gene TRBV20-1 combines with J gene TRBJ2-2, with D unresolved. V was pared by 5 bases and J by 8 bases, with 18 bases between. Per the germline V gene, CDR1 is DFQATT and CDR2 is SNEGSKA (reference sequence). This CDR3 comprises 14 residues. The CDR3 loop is CSAHPTRPSGELFF. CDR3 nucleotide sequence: TGCAGTGCTCACCCGACCCGACCGTCTGGGGAGCTGTTTTTT.

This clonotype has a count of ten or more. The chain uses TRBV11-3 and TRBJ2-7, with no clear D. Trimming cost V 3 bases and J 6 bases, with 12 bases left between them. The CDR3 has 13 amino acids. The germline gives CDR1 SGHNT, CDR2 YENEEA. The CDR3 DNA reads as TGTGCCAGCAGCTTCATTAACGGAGCCGAGCAGTACTTC. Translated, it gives CASSFINGAEQYF.

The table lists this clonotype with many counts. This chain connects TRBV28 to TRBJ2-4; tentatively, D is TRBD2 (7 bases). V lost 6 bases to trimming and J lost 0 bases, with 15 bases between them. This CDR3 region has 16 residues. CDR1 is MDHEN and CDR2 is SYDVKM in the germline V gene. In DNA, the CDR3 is TGTGCCAGCAGGGGGGGGCGGATCCTAGCCAAAAACATTCAGTACTTC. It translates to CASRGGRILAKNIQYF.

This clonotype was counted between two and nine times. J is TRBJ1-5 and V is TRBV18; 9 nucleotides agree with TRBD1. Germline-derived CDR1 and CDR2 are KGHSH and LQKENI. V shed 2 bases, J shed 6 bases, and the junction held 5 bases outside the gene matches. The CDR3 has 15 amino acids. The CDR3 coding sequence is TGTGCCAGCTCACCAACAGGGGGCGTTGGTCAGCCCCAGCATTTT. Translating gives CASSPTGGVGQPQHF. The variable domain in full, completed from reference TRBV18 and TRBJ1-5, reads NAGVMQNPRHLVRRRGQEARLRCSPMKGHSHVYWYRQLPEEGLKFMVYLQKENIIDESGMPKERFSAEFPKEGPSILRIQQVVRGDSAAYFCASSPTGGVGQPQHFGDGTRLSIL.

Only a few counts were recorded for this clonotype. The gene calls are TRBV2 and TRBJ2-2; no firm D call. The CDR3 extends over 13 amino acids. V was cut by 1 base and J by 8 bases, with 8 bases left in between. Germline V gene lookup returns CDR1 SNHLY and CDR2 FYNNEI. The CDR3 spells CASSEVVTGELFF. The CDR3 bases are TGTGCCAGCAGTGAAGTTGTTACAGGGGAGCTGTTTTTT.